Listed here are 9 T cell receptor beta chains from one sample, sequenced in a study of preoperative IRX-2 immunotherapy in early breast cancer. This table comes from immunoSEQ multiplex PCR, and its TCRdb copy is limited to in-frame clones, with some not included. The sample records about 29,000 clones, around 89% being singletons. Noted treatment: preoperative locoregional IRX-2 cytokine immunotherapy. This material was acquired from a patient treated with IRX-2 immunotherapy. The receptors were gathered from a human donor with breast cancer.

This clone was recorded once. This chain joins TRBV7-2 and TRBJ1-6; D gene unclear. The V end lost 2 bases, the J end lost 0 bases, and 11 bases lay between the germline ends. The length of the CDR3 is 17 residues. From germline, CDR1 is SGHTA and CDR2 FQGNSA. The CDR3 DNA reads TGTGCCAGCAGCTTAATGCAACAGAGCTCCTATAATTCACCCCTCCACTTT. Amino acids: CASSLMQQSSYNSPLHF.

The V and J genes are TRBV5-1 and TRBJ2-3; no clear D gene. V gave up 4 bases and J gave up 1 base, with 10 bases separating them. CDR1 SGHRS and CDR2 YFSETQ come from the germline V gene. CDR3 length: 14 residues. CDR3 residues: CASSPGSGTDTQYF. The CDR3 DNA reads as TGCGCCAGCAGCCCTGGGTCTGGCACAGATACGCAGTATTTT.

The chain has TRBV28 and TRBJ2-6; D is possibly TRBD1 (5 bases). V lost 5 bases, J lost 1 base, and 9 bases lay in between. The V gene's germline CDR1 is MDHEN and CDR2 SYDVKM. CDR3 length: 15 residues. CDR3 loop: CASSPGRSGANVLTF. CDR3 DNA: TGTGCCAGCAGTCCAGGGCGTTCTGGGGCCAACGTCCTGACTTTC.

This rearrangement joins TRBV14 to TRBJ1-2; D might be TRBD1 (6 bases). This CDR3 region has 15 residues. Trimming stripped 1 base from V and 4 bases from J, with 13 bases between. In germline, CDR1 is SGHDN, CDR2 FVKESK. CDR3 residues: CASSQGGGRSYGYTF. The CDR3 coding sequence is TGTGCCAGCAGCCAAGGAGGGGGACGTAGCTATGGCTACACCTTC.

The CDR3 sequence: CASTNPNPSGGYNEQFF. The DNA for the CDR3 is TGTGCCAGCACCAATCCGAACCCCAGCGGAGGATACAATGAGCAGTTCTTC. J is TRBJ2-1 and V is TRBV7-8; D is possibly TRBD2 (5 bases). CDR1 and CDR2 from the germline V gene are SGHVS and FQNEAQ. The CDR3 sequence is 17 residues long. Trimming stripped 7 bases from V and 4 bases from J, with 23 bases between.

The chain joins TRBV28 to TRBJ2-7, with 10 bases lining up with TRBD2. Germline CDR1 reads MDHEN; CDR2 reads SYDVKM. The V segment lost 6 bases and the J segment 2 bases; nucleotides outside the gene matches: 7. The CDR3 has 15 residues. The CDR3 is CASSSAGTSAYEQYF. CDR3 nucleotides: TGTGCCAGCAGCTCCGCCGGGACTAGCGCCTACGAGCAGTACTTC.

In this sample, this clone turned up a few times. V gene TRBV5-1 combines with J gene TRBJ1-3; no definite D call. The CDR3 consists of 13 residues. Germline V gives CDR1 SGHRS, CDR2 YFSETQ. V was cut by 1 base and J by 3 bases, with 5 bases left in between. CDR3 nucleotides: TGCGCCAGCAGCTTGACCCTTGGAAACACCATATATTTT. The encoded protein is CASSLTLGNTIYF. Supplemented by reference TRBV5-1 and TRBJ1-3, the full variable domain reads KAGVTQTPRYLIKTRGQQVTLSCSPISGHRSVSWYQQTPGQGLQFLFEYFSETQRNKGNFPGRFSGRQFSNSRSEMNVSTLELGDSALYLCASSLTLGNTIYFGEGSWLTVV.

The chain couples TRBV7-2 to TRBJ2-1; 8 nucleotides align to TRBD2. Germline V gene sequence: CDR1 SGHTA, CDR2 FQGNSA. The V gene end was trimmed by 5 bases and the J gene end by 1 base; junction bases not matched to a gene: 7. This CDR3 has 16 amino acids. CDR3 DNA: TGTGCCAGCAGCCCTATCGGGGGGGTGTCCTACAATGAGCAGTTCTTC. It yields the protein CASSPIGGVSYNEQFF.

The rearrangement links TRBV2 to TRBJ2-3; 7 bases are shared with TRBD2. This CDR3 is built from 14 residues. Germline assignment: CDR1 SNHLY and CDR2 FYNNEI. Unmatched junction bases numbered 5, after V lost 6 bases and J lost 2 bases. The CDR3 protein is CASRLAELTDTQYF. CDR3 in DNA: TGTGCCAGCAGGCTAGCGGAGCTCACAGATACGCAGTATTTT.